This passage covers 8 T cell receptor beta chains from one sample sequenced in a study of blood T cell repertoires in COVID-19. Using immunoSEQ multiplex PCR, the repertoire was profiled, and TCRdb retains in-frame clones only, with some absent. Of about 100,000 clones in the sample, approximately 81% were seen once. The sequencing input was peripheral blood. The receptor source for this set is a man between 60 and 75 years old with acute or convalescent COVID-19.

This chain joins TRBV3-1 (or the pseudogene TRBV3-2) and TRBJ2-5; 15 positions match TRBD2. Germline V gives CDR1 LGHDT, CDR2 YNNKEL (reference sequence). The V segment lost 8 bases and the J segment 2 bases; nucleotides outside the gene matches: 6. The CDR3 consists of 16 residues. Here the CDR3 reads CASGGLAGGTQETQYF. The CDR3 bases are TGTGCCAGCGGGGGACTAGCGGGGGGAACACAAGAGACCCAGTACTTC.

V and J are TRBV2 and TRBJ2-5; TRBD2 might be the D (6 bases). Looked up from germline, CDR1 is SNHLY and CDR2 is FYNNEI. V was cut by 0 bases and J by 6 bases, with 17 bases left in between. The CDR3 runs 16 residues. CDR3 in amino acids: CASSEASVGGKKTQYF. CDR3 DNA sequence: TGTGCCAGCAGTGAAGCATCGGTCGGGGGAAAGAAGACCCAGTACTTC.

This chain joins TRBV28 and TRBJ2-5; the D gene is possibly TRBD1 (6 bases). V was shortened by 9 bases and J by 2 bases, with 22 bases between the two germline ends. The CDR3 has 16 residues. Germline CDR1 MDHEN, CDR2 SYDVKM. CDR3 in amino acids: CASAGAGFGQQETQYF. For the CDR3, the DNA is TGTGCCAGTGCAGGGGCGGGTTTCGGACAACAAGAGACCCAGTACTTC.

This chain joins TRBV10-1 and TRBJ2-1; TRBD2 matches 10 bases. Germline CDR1 reads WNHNN; CDR2 reads SYGVQD (reference sequence). Trimming cost V 3 bases and J 4 bases; bases outside gene matches: 6. The CDR3 loop spans 16 amino acids. The CDR3 loop is CASSEASGSSYNEQFF. The CDR3 DNA reads as TGCGCCAGCAGTGAAGCTAGCGGGAGTTCTTACAATGAGCAGTTCTTC.

The gene calls are TRBV30 and TRBJ1-2, with 9 bases that match TRBD1. The CDR3 contains 13 residues. Germline V lookup: CDR1 GTSNPN, CDR2 SVGIG (reference sequence). The V gene end was trimmed by 2 bases and the J gene end by 8 bases; junction bases not matched to a gene: 6. CDR3 DNA sequence: TGTGCCTGGAGTACAGGGGGCGCTAAGGGCTACACCTTC. Translation gives CAWSTGGAKGYTF.

This clone was detected a few times. V and J are TRBV27 and TRBJ1-6; D not resolved. The V and J ends lost 7 bases and 9 bases respectively, with 19 bases between them. Looked up from germline, CDR1 is MNHEY and CDR2 is SMNVEV (reference sequence). The length of the CDR3 is 15 residues. CDR3 DNA sequence: TGTGCCAGCAAAGGAGGGAGCGGGGTAATTTCACCCCTCCACTTT. Protein: CASKGGSGVISPLHF.

The gene calls are TRBV4-1 and TRBJ2-6, with 7 bases matching TRBD2. Germline V lookup: CDR1 MGHRA, CDR2 YSYEKL. V lost 10 bases, J lost 0 bases, and 18 bases stayed unmatched. The CDR3 contains 19 residues. In DNA, the CDR3 is TGCGCCACCTGCCAACTGGGGGGGGTCCCGGACTCTGGGGCCAACGTCCTGACTTTC. Translation: CATCQLGGVPDSGANVLTF.

This clone has only a few counts. The chain is built from TRBV5-6 and TRBJ1-1; D call uncertain. Trimming took 2 bases from V and 5 from J, leaving 19 bases between them. Germline CDR1 and CDR2: SGHDT and YYEEEE. The length of the CDR3 is 16 residues. CDR3 bases: TGTGCCAGCAGCTTTCCGGGTCCCAAGAGAGGGACTGAAGCTTTCTTT. Translation gives CASSFPGPKRGTEAFF. The entire variable domain, with the rest obtained from reference TRBV5-6 and TRBJ1-1, is as follows: DAGVTQSPTHLIKTRGQQVTLRCSPKSGHDTVSWYQQALGQGPQFIFQYYEEEERQRGNFPDRFSGHQFPNYSSELNVNALLLGDSALYLCASSFPGPKRGTEAFFGQGTRLTVV.